A selection of T cell receptor beta chains follows, all from one sample in a study of cytomegalovirus exposure and HLA in healthy donors. The table came from immunoSEQ multiplex PCR; TCRdb's copy has only in-frame clones and leaves some out. The sample totals tens of thousands of clones. Sequenced input: PBMCs. The source is a female donor in good health and CMV-seronegative. The CDR3 runs from the conserved cysteine through the conserved F or W. The order of the fields is CDR3 DNA, CDR3 protein, J gene, V gene, clone size, D gene. D genes are given only for firm matches. Size tells how often a clone was seen (once, few, many) or the class of an expanded clone, and some rows leave it out.

cdr3_nt: TGTGCCAGTAGTATGGAGGGAGGGTTTGTCTATGGCTACACCTTC
cdr3_aa: CASSMEGGFVYGYTF
j_call: TRBJ1-2
v_call: TRBV19
clone_size: NA
d_call: NA

cdr3_nt: TGTGCCAGTAGTATAGCATTGACTAGCGGTTCCACAGATACGCAGTATTTT
cdr3_aa: CASSIALTSGSTDTQYF
j_call: TRBJ2-3
v_call: TRBV19
clone_size: NA
d_call: TRBD2

cdr3_nt: TGTGCCAGCAGCCTTTACCCTGGGGCAACTTCTAACTATGGCTACACCTTC
cdr3_aa: CASSLYPGATSNYGYTF
j_call: TRBJ1-2
v_call: TRBV9
clone_size: NA
d_call: NA

cdr3_nt: TGCGCCAGCAGCTTGAACTCCGGGACAGAAGAGACCCAGTACTTC
cdr3_aa: CASSLNSGTEETQYF
j_call: TRBJ2-5
v_call: TRBV5-1
clone_size: NA
d_call: TRBD1

cdr3_nt: TGTGCCAGCAGCTTACCGGACTTCTCTGGAAACACCATATATTTT
cdr3_aa: CASSLPDFSGNTIYF
j_call: TRBJ1-3
v_call: TRBV7-6
clone_size: NA
d_call: NA

cdr3_nt: TGCGCCAGCAGCCCTAATGGACAGGGATGGTATGGCTACACCTTC
cdr3_aa: CASSPNGQGWYGYTF
j_call: TRBJ1-2
v_call: TRBV5-1
clone_size: NA
d_call: TRBD1

cdr3_nt: TGTGCCAGCAGCCACGGACAGGGAGTTAGGGAGCAGTACTTC
cdr3_aa: CASSHGQGVREQYF
j_call: TRBJ2-7
v_call: TRBV6-6
clone_size: NA
d_call: TRBD1

cdr3_nt: TGTGCCTGGAGCGAACCGGGGGACGAGCAGTACTTC
cdr3_aa: CAWSEPGDEQYF
j_call: TRBJ2-7
v_call: TRBV30
clone_size: NA
d_call: NA

cdr3_nt: TGTGCCAGCAGCCCTTTGGACAGGGCCCGTAAGTACACTGAAGCTTTCTTT
cdr3_aa: CASSPLDRARKYTEAFF
j_call: TRBJ1-1
v_call: TRBV27
clone_size: NA
d_call: TRBD1

cdr3_nt: TGTGCCAGCAGCTTTAAGAACACTGAAGCTTTCTTT
cdr3_aa: CASSFKNTEAFF
j_call: TRBJ1-1
v_call: TRBV5-4
clone_size: NA
d_call: NA

cdr3_nt: TGTGCCAGCAGTTTGGGACTAGCGGGAGGAAGCGGGGAGCTGTTTTTT
cdr3_aa: CASSLGLAGGSGELFF
j_call: TRBJ2-2
v_call: TRBV28
clone_size: NA
d_call: TRBD2

cdr3_nt: TGTGCCAGCAGCTTAGCGGCTGCGGGGGGCGAAGGCGAGCAGTACTTC
cdr3_aa: CASSLAAAGGEGEQYF
j_call: TRBJ2-7
v_call: TRBV7-9
clone_size: NA
d_call: TRBD2

cdr3_nt: TGCAGCGCGACAGGCCTTATCTACGAGCAGTACTTC
cdr3_aa: CSATGLIYEQYF
j_call: TRBJ2-7
v_call: TRBV29-1
clone_size: NA
d_call: NA

cdr3_nt: TGTGCCAGCAGTCCCGGGACAGGGGCATATGGCTACACCTTC
cdr3_aa: CASSPGTGAYGYTF
j_call: TRBJ1-2
v_call: TRBV6-6
clone_size: NA
d_call: TRBD1

cdr3_nt: TGTGCCTGGAGTCACGGACACAGGGTCGGCACTGAAGCTTTCTTT
cdr3_aa: CAWSHGHRVGTEAFF
j_call: TRBJ1-1
v_call: TRBV30
clone_size: NA
d_call: NA

cdr3_nt: TGTGCCAGCAGAGCACAGTCCAATCAGCCCCAGCATTTT
cdr3_aa: CASRAQSNQPQHF
j_call: TRBJ1-5
v_call: TRBV2
clone_size: NA
d_call: NA

cdr3_nt: TGTGCCAGCAGCCAGACAGGCTCGGCTAACTATGGCTACACCTTC
cdr3_aa: CASSQTGSANYGYTF
j_call: TRBJ1-2
v_call: TRBV5-6
clone_size: NA
d_call: NA

cdr3_nt: TGTGCCAGCAGTCCTAAAATGGGCGTGAACACTGAAGCTTTCTTT
cdr3_aa: CASSPKMGVNTEAFF
j_call: TRBJ1-1
v_call: TRBV28
clone_size: NA
d_call: NA

cdr3_nt: TGCGCCAGCAGCTCCGGGACAGGGCCCCTCAATGAGCAGTTCTTC
cdr3_aa: CASSSGTGPLNEQFF
j_call: TRBJ2-1
v_call: TRBV5-1
clone_size: medium-sized
d_call: TRBD1

cdr3_nt: TGCGCCAGCAGCTTTACCGGGACAGATAAGCAAGAGACCCAGTACTTC
cdr3_aa: CASSFTGTDKQETQYF
j_call: TRBJ2-5
v_call: TRBV5-1
clone_size: NA
d_call: TRBD1

cdr3_nt: TGTGCCATATTAGGGACAGACAATCAGCCCCAGCATTTT
cdr3_aa: CAILGTDNQPQHF
j_call: TRBJ1-5
v_call: TRBV9
clone_size: NA
d_call: TRBD1

cdr3_nt: TGCGCCAGCAGCCTCTCCCCGATGGGGCGGGGGCTTAAAGAGACCCAGTACTTC
cdr3_aa: CASSLSPMGRGLKETQYF
j_call: TRBJ2-5
v_call: TRBV4-1
clone_size: NA
d_call: NA

cdr3_nt: TGCAGCGTTGCGGGACAGGGGAGCACAGATACGCAGTATTTT
cdr3_aa: CSVAGQGSTDTQYF
j_call: TRBJ2-3
v_call: TRBV29-1
clone_size: NA
d_call: TRBD1

cdr3_nt: TGCAGCGTTGGACAGGGCCAAGAGACCCAGTACTTC
cdr3_aa: CSVGQGQETQYF
j_call: TRBJ2-5
v_call: TRBV29-1
clone_size: NA
d_call: TRBD1

cdr3_nt: TGTGCCAGCAGCTTGGGGCCCCCGGGACAGAACTACGAGCAGTACTTC
cdr3_aa: CASSLGPPGQNYEQYF
j_call: TRBJ2-7
v_call: TRBV5-4
clone_size: NA
d_call: TRBD1

cdr3_nt: TGTGCCAGCAGTGAAGCCCCTAGCGGGATCTACAATGAGCAGTTCTTC
cdr3_aa: CASSEAPSGIYNEQFF
j_call: TRBJ2-1
v_call: TRBV6-1
clone_size: NA
d_call: TRBD2

cdr3_nt: TGTGCCAGCAGCTTAGTCCCAGGGGGGAACACTGAAGCTTTCTTT
cdr3_aa: CASSLVPGGNTEAFF
j_call: TRBJ1-1
v_call: TRBV7-6
clone_size: NA
d_call: TRBD1

cdr3_nt: TGTGCCACCAGCAGGGACAGGGGCAATCAGCCCCAGCATTTT
cdr3_aa: CATSRDRGNQPQHF
j_call: TRBJ1-5
v_call: TRBV15
clone_size: NA
d_call: TRBD1

cdr3_nt: TGTGCCAGCAGCTTAGGGGGCGGATCTGAAGCTTTCTTT
cdr3_aa: CASSLGGGSEAFF
j_call: TRBJ1-1
v_call: TRBV11-2
clone_size: NA
d_call: NA

cdr3_nt: TGTGCCAGCAGTGCCAAGCGGGAGTTAGTTAATGAGCAGTTCTTC
cdr3_aa: CASSAKRELVNEQFF
j_call: TRBJ2-1
v_call: TRBV6-1
clone_size: NA
d_call: TRBD2

cdr3_nt: TGCAGCGCTTGGGAGAATGAAGCTTTCTTT
cdr3_aa: CSAWENEAFF
j_call: TRBJ1-1
v_call: TRBV29-1
clone_size: NA
d_call: NA

cdr3_nt: TGCACCAGCAGCCTTCCCTTCCTACTTCGCTCCTACGAGCAGTACTTC
cdr3_aa: CTSSLPFLLRSYEQYF
j_call: TRBJ2-7
v_call: TRBV1
clone_size: NA
d_call: NA

cdr3_nt: TGTGCCAGCAGTGGAGACTTCACAGATACGCAGTATTTT
cdr3_aa: CASSGDFTDTQYF
j_call: TRBJ2-3
v_call: TRBV2
clone_size: NA
d_call: NA

cdr3_nt: TGTGCCAGCAGCATAGCGGGGGGAAACTCCTACGAGCAGTACTTC
cdr3_aa: CASSIAGGNSYEQYF
j_call: TRBJ2-7
v_call: TRBV11-2
clone_size: NA
d_call: TRBD2

cdr3_nt: TGTGCCAGCAGCCACGGGACTAGCCGGTCCGATACGCAGTATTTT
cdr3_aa: CASSHGTSRSDTQYF
j_call: TRBJ2-3
v_call: TRBV7-2
clone_size: NA
d_call: TRBD2

cdr3_nt: TGTGCCAGCAGCCAAGATCCGGTAGGGACAGGGAAGCCACCCCTCCACTTT
cdr3_aa: CASSQDPVGTGKPPLHF
j_call: TRBJ1-6
v_call: TRBV4-2
clone_size: NA
d_call: TRBD1

cdr3_nt: TGTGCCAGCAGCTTATCCCCGGTAGGGACAGGGTACGAGCAGTACTTC
cdr3_aa: CASSLSPVGTGYEQYF
j_call: TRBJ2-7
v_call: TRBV7-6
clone_size: NA
d_call: TRBD1

cdr3_nt: TGCGCCAGCAGCCACGCCCTAGGACTAGCCCACAAGCATGAGCAGTTCTTC
cdr3_aa: CASSHALGLAHKHEQFF
j_call: TRBJ2-1
v_call: TRBV4-1
clone_size: NA
d_call: TRBD2

cdr3_nt: TGTGCCAGCAGCCTGGGGGCGACCCGGGTAGAGACCCAGTACTTC
cdr3_aa: CASSLGATRVETQYF
j_call: TRBJ2-5
v_call: TRBV9
clone_size: NA
d_call: NA

cdr3_nt: TGTGCCAGCAGCCAAGAAGGGGAGGGCAGGGGAGGTGAAAAACTGTTTTTT
cdr3_aa: CASSQEGEGRGGEKLFF
j_call: TRBJ1-4
v_call: TRBV4-2
clone_size: NA
d_call: NA

cdr3_nt: TGTGCCAGCAGCCCCTCACACGTAAGCTATGGCTACACCTTC
cdr3_aa: CASSPSHVSYGYTF
j_call: TRBJ1-2
v_call: TRBV4-2
clone_size: NA
d_call: NA

cdr3_nt: TGTGCCAGCACCAGGGGTTTGGACACTGAAGCTTTCTTT
cdr3_aa: CASTRGLDTEAFF
j_call: TRBJ1-1
v_call: TRBV6-6
clone_size: NA
d_call: NA

cdr3_nt: TGTGCCGGGAGTCCGACGAGGGGAGGCGGCACTGAAGCTTTCTTT
cdr3_aa: CAGSPTRGGGTEAFF
j_call: TRBJ1-1
v_call: TRBV30
clone_size: NA
d_call: NA

cdr3_nt: TGTGCCAGCAAGGGGGCATACGAGCAGTACTTC
cdr3_aa: CASKGAYEQYF
j_call: TRBJ2-7
v_call: TRBV2
clone_size: NA
d_call: TRBD1

cdr3_nt: TGTGCCAGCAGCCATACAGGGGGCCTGGTTGAAGCTTTCTTT
cdr3_aa: CASSHTGGLVEAFF
j_call: TRBJ1-1
v_call: TRBV25-1
clone_size: NA
d_call: TRBD1

cdr3_nt: TGTGCCAGCAGCTTTAGCGGGGGGGCCGGCCACGAGCAGTACTTC
cdr3_aa: CASSFSGGAGHEQYF
j_call: TRBJ2-7
v_call: TRBV7-9
clone_size: NA
d_call: TRBD2

cdr3_nt: TGTGCCAGCAGCTCACAGGGCTACGAGCAGTACTTC
cdr3_aa: CASSSQGYEQYF
j_call: TRBJ2-7
v_call: TRBV11-2
clone_size: NA
d_call: NA